These 22 T cell receptor beta chains share one sample of origin, sequenced in a study of long-term antiretroviral therapy in people with HIV. Survey level was the resolution at which the v3.0 immunoSEQ assay ran. The data were produced by immunoSEQ multiplex PCR, yet TCRdb's version contains in-frame clones alone and is incomplete. The table shows approximately 7,200 clones, with around 80% occurring only once. Sample: unsorted PBMCs, taken 0.9 years before starting antiretroviral therapy. The source is a man aged 35 to 55 with HIV.

The chain couples TRBV27 to TRBJ1-4; no clear D gene. The CDR3 is 14 amino acids. V lost 4 bases to trimming and J lost 3 bases, with 9 bases between them. The germline gives CDR1 MNHEY, CDR2 SMNVEV (reference sequence). The CDR3 spells CASSSWGSNEKLFF. The DNA for the CDR3 is TGTGCCAGCAGTTCGTGGGGATCTAATGAAAAACTGTTTTTT.

This clone was seen more than once but under ten times. The identical CDR3 is also encoded by other nucleotide sequences in the sample. V and J are TRBV18 and TRBJ1-1; no clear D gene. V lost 1 base to trimming and J lost 5 bases, with 8 bases between them. The CDR3 spans 13 residues. CDR1 is KGHSH, CDR2 LQKENI, per germline. CDR3 loop: CASSPQGGTEAFF. CDR3 sequence (DNA): TGTGCCAGCTCACCACAGGGAGGTACTGAAGCTTTCTTT. Drawing the rest from reference TRBV18 and TRBJ1-1, the complete variable domain is NAGVMQNPRHLVRRRGQEARLRCSPMKGHSHVYWYRQLPEEGLKFMVYLQKENIIDESGMPKERFSAEFPKEGPSILRIQQVVRGDSAAYFCASSPQGGTEAFFGQGTRLTVV.

The rearrangement uses TRBV19 and TRBJ1-6; 8 bases align to TRBD1. J lost 9 bases, V lost 7 bases, and 11 bases had no gene match. The CDR3 spans 15 residues. Germline values: CDR1 LNHDA, CDR2 SQIVND (reference sequence). This CDR3 is CASITRTGHPSPLHF. Written as DNA, the CDR3 is TGTGCCAGTATTACCAGGACAGGGCACCCTTCACCCCTCCACTTT.

The V gene is TRBV5-4, the J gene TRBJ2-7, with D unclear. Between the trimmed V and J ends, which lost 4 bases and 7 bases, there was a span of 15 bases. Germline V gene data show CDR1 as SGHNT and CDR2 as YYREEE (reference sequence). The CDR3 extends over 13 amino acids. The DNA of the CDR3 is TGTGCCAGCAGCGCGCGATCGGCTCGGGAGCAGTACTTC. Translated, it gives CASSARSAREQYF.

This clone occurred once. This chain uses TRBV27 with TRBJ1-6, with D maybe TRBD1 (5 bases). V lost 3 bases to trimming and J lost 9 bases, with 12 bases between them. CDR1 is MNHEY and CDR2 is SMNVEV in the germline V gene (reference sequence). This CDR3 is 14 amino acids long. The CDR3 DNA reads TGTGCCAGCAGTTTTTACAGGAATTTTTCACCCCTCCACTTT. Encoded protein: CASSFYRNFSPLHF.

This clone was found a few times. The chain carries TRBV7-9 and TRBJ1-2, with TRBD1 matching over 7 bases. This CDR3 is 14 amino acids long. Germline V gene data show CDR1 as SEHNR and CDR2 as FQNEAQ (reference sequence). The junction had 4 bases not matched to a gene; V was cut back by 1 base and J by 5 bases. CDR3 DNA sequence: TGTGCCAGCAGCTTAGAGGGGGCTGGGTATGGCTACACCTTC. It is translated as CASSLEGAGYGYTF.

Judged by abundance, this clone is medium-sized. This chain uses TRBV7-9 with TRBJ2-3; 9 positions match TRBD2. Per germline, CDR1 SEHNR and CDR2 FQNEAQ (reference sequence). The CDR3 has 15 amino acids. V lost 5 bases to trimming and J lost 2 bases; unmatched junction nucleotides: 5. For the CDR3, the DNA is TGTGCCAGCAGCCCGCGGGGGGGGCTCACAGATACGCAGTATTTT. This codes for CASSPRGGLTDTQYF.

The V call is TRBV10-2, the J call TRBJ2-7, with D tentatively TRBD1 (5 bases). Germline values: CDR1 WSHSY, CDR2 SAAADI. This CDR3 region has 15 residues. Trimming pared 0 bases from V and 2 bases from J, leaving 11 bases between. The chain's CDR3 is CASSESKVGAYEQYF. The CDR3 region has the DNA TGCGCCAGCAGTGAGTCGAAAGTAGGGGCCTACGAGCAGTACTTC.

The chain couples TRBV18 to TRBJ2-7; 8 bases map to TRBD1. After removal of 6 bases from V and 2 bases from J, the junction contained 3 bases not matched to a gene. Germline CDR1 KGHSH, CDR2 LQKENI. This CDR3 region has 13 residues. The CDR3 region has the DNA TGTGCCAGCTCGCTACAGGGGGCCTACGAGCAGTACTTC. It specifies CASSLQGAYEQYF.

The V call is TRBV29-1, the J call TRBJ1-3; 8 bases line up with TRBD1. V dropped 7 bases and J dropped 2; count of bases not matched to a gene: 4. The CDR3 totals 13 residues. The germline V gene encodes CDR1 SQVTM and CDR2 ANQGSEA. CDR3 sequence (DNA): TGCAGCGCTTGCAGGGGGCCTGGAAACACCATATATTTT. It specifies CSACRGPGNTIYF.

The rearrangement joins TRBV9 to TRBJ1-6, with TRBD1 as a possible D gene (5 bases). V shed 4 bases and J shed 10 bases, with 12 bases lying between them. This CDR3 is 13 amino acids long. CDR1 and CDR2 from the germline V gene are SGDLS and YYNGEE. The CDR3 loop reads CASSTREGSPLHF. DNA for the CDR3: TGTGCCAGCAGCACAAGGGAGGGGTCACCCCTCCACTTT.

As for this clone: The germline gene is not matched at one end of the junction; a read error may be the cause. This chain connects TRBV30 to TRBJ2-7; D call uncertain. Germline-derived CDR1 and CDR2 are GTSNPN and SVGIG (reference sequence). The length of the CDR3 is 11 residues. The DNA of the CDR3 is TGTGCCTGGAGTACCACCGAAAGTTTGGACTTC. Translation: CAWSTTESLDF. Together with reference TRBV30 and TRBJ2-7, the CDR3 gives the full variable domain: SQTIHQWPATLVQPVGSPLSLECTVEGTSNPNLYWYRQAAGRGLQLLFYSVGIGQISSEVPQNLSASRPQDRQFILSSKKLLLSDSGFYLCAWSTTESLDFGPGTRLTVT.

This chain connects TRBV19 to TRBJ1-5, with a possible D match to TRBD1 (5 bases). Trimming left V 3 bases short and J 7 bases short, with 10 bases between. The germline V gene encodes CDR1 LNHDA and CDR2 SQIVND (reference sequence). CDR3 length equals 13 residues. In DNA form, the CDR3 reads TGTGCCAGTAGTATTCGGGGGTGGCAGCCCCAGCATTTT. This gives the protein CASSIRGWQPQHF.

The genes are TRBV4-2 and TRBJ2-7, with 7 bases lining up with TRBD1. The CDR3 consists of 15 residues. J was trimmed by 2 bases and V by 0 bases; bases with no gene match: 4. The germline gives CDR1 LGHNA, CDR2 YNFKEQ. This CDR3 is CASSQDGDRPYEQYF. The CDR3 bases are TGTGCCAGCAGCCAAGATGGGGACAGACCCTACGAGCAGTACTTC.

Relative to its sample, this clone is large. This chain links TRBV5-6 with TRBJ2-7; D uncertain. The CDR3 spans 13 residues. In germline, CDR1 is SGHDT, CDR2 YYEEEE. The V and J ends lost 4 bases and 2 bases respectively, with 10 bases between them. CDR3 loop: CASSVDGPYEQYF. The CDR3 bases are TGTGCCAGCAGCGTGGACGGACCCTACGAGCAGTACTTC. The full variable domain, rest sourced from reference TRBV5-6 and TRBJ2-7, is DAGVTQSPTHLIKTRGQQVTLRCSPKSGHDTVSWYQQALGQGPQFIFQYYEEEERQRGNFPDRFSGHQFPNYSSELNVNALLLGDSALYLCASSVDGPYEQYFGPGTRLTVT.

The J gene is TRBJ2-3, the V gene TRBV11-2, with D possibly matching TRBD2 (6 bases). The CDR3 has 13 residues. V lost 2 bases to trimming and J lost 6 bases, with 9 bases between them. In germline, CDR1 is SGHAT, CDR2 FQNNGV. The CDR3 sequence is CASSLPGRDTQYF. The CDR3 DNA sequence: TGTGCCAGCAGCTTACCAGGGAGGGATACGCAGTATTTT.

This clone has a handful of counts. The V call is TRBV5-1, the J call TRBJ1-2; 10 bases fit TRBD1. The CDR3 covers 16 residues. V lost 3 bases and J lost 0; bases outside the gene matches: 5. In germline, CDR1 is SGHRS, CDR2 YFSETQ. The CDR3: CASSSGTGASNYGYTF. In DNA, the CDR3 is TGCGCCAGCAGCTCCGGGACAGGGGCCTCTAACTATGGCTACACCTTC.

The chain uses TRBV13 and TRBJ1-3; TRBD1 is a possible D gene (5 bases). The CDR3 has 14 amino acids. With 2 bases removed from V and 0 bases from J, the gap between germline ends came to 5 bases. CDR1 is PRHDT and CDR2 is FYEKMQ in the germline V gene (reference sequence). CDR3 protein: CASSLRGSGNTIYF. Here the CDR3 DNA reads TGTGCCAGCAGCTTAAGGGGCTCTGGAAACACCATATATTTT.

The V call is TRBV5-1, the J call TRBJ1-4; D perhaps matches TRBD1 (5 bases). The V end lost 6 bases, the J end lost 3 bases, and 9 bases lay between the germline ends. Germline V CDR1 and CDR2: SGHRS, YFSETQ. There are 13 residues in the CDR3. CDR3 amino acids: CASTIGANEKLFF. CDR3 sequence (DNA): TGCGCCAGCACTATAGGGGCTAATGAAAAACTGTTTTTT.

The rearrangement uses TRBV6-5 and TRBJ1-1, with TRBD1 identical over 9 bases. Looked up from germline, CDR1 is MNHEY and CDR2 is SVGAGI. There are 15 residues in the CDR3. V lost 5 bases and J lost 7; bases outside the gene matches: 11. The CDR3 region is CASSPLGTGRGEAFF. The CDR3 DNA reads TGTGCCAGCAGTCCCCTGGGGACAGGGAGAGGTGAAGCTTTCTTT.

For the CDR3, the DNA is TGTGCCTGGGACGCGGGTTCGGGGAATGAGCAGTTCTTC. It yields the protein CAWDAGSGNEQFF. V is TRBV30 and J is TRBJ2-1, with a weak D call TRBD2 (5 bases). Trimming pared 5 bases from V and 7 bases from J, leaving 15 bases between. The CDR3 sequence is 13 residues long. Germline V gene sequence: CDR1 GTSNPN, CDR2 SVGIG (reference sequence). The whole variable domain, filled in from reference TRBV30 and TRBJ2-1, reads SQTIHQWPATLVQPVGSPLSLECTVEGTSNPNLYWYRQAAGRGLQLLFYSVGIGQISSEVPQNLSASRPQDRQFILSSKKLLLSDSGFYLCAWDAGSGNEQFFGPGTRLTVL.

The rearrangement links TRBV4-3 to TRBJ2-1, with 12 bases aligning to TRBD2. The V gene end was trimmed by 4 bases and the J gene end by 8 bases; junction bases not matched to a gene: 6. The CDR3 spans 15 residues. The germline V gene encodes CDR1 LGHNA and CDR2 YSLEER. The CDR3 reads CASSLASGGADEQFF. Here the CDR3 DNA reads TGCGCCAGCAGCCTCGCTAGCGGGGGGGCCGATGAGCAGTTCTTC.